These 32 T cell receptor beta chains were all obtained from the same sample, sequenced in a study of Ad26.COV2.S vaccination and SARS-CoV-2 variants. Measured with immunoSEQ multiplex PCR; TCRdb has only the in-frame clones, and not every one. Of roughly 380,000 clones listed, approximately 90% are singletons. Sequencing used peripheral blood, obtained after recovery from COVID-19. The receptors here all came from a human donor who had recovered from COVID-19.

V and J are TRBV5-8 and TRBJ1-5; TRBD1 might be the D (6 bases). CDR3 length: 16 amino acids. The germline gives CDR1 SGHTS, CDR2 YDEGEE. The V and J ends lost 4 bases and 10 bases respectively, with 24 bases between them. CDR3 DNA sequence: TGTGCCAGCAGCCCTTCAGCGGCAAAAACGACAGGACCCCAGCATTTT. Amino acids: CASSPSAAKTTGPQHF.

The chain uses TRBV9 and TRBJ1-1; no clear D. The length of the CDR3 is 13 residues. Trimming pared 2 bases from V and 1 base from J, leaving 6 bases between. Germline CDR1 reads SGDLS; CDR2 reads YYNGEE. CDR3 in DNA: TGTGCCAGCAGCGTTACAGAGAACACTGAAGCTTTCTTT. Encoded protein: CASSVTENTEAFF. Together with reference TRBV9 and TRBJ1-1, the CDR3 gives the full variable domain: DSGVTQTPKHLITATGQRVTLRCSPRSGDLSVYWYQQSLDQGLQFLIQYYNGEERAKGNILERFSAQQFPDLHSELNLSSLELGDSALYFCASSVTENTEAFFGQGTRLTVV.

The V gene is TRBV27, the J gene TRBJ2-6, with 7 bases matching TRBD1. This CDR3 is 13 amino acids long. CDR1 and CDR2 from the germline V gene are MNHEY and SMNVEV (reference sequence). The CDR3 bases are TGTGCGACAGGGTACTCTGGGGCCAACGTCCTGACTTTC. Its translation is CATGYSGANVLTF.

The chain recombines TRBV12-5 with TRBJ1-5, with a weak D call TRBD1 (5 bases). Trimming stripped 5 bases from V and 5 bases from J, with 16 bases between. The CDR3 covers 15 residues. The V gene's germline CDR1 is LGHNT and CDR2 FRNRAP. In DNA, the CDR3 is TGTGCTAGTGGTGCCGGCGACAGCTACTATCAGCCCCAGCATTTT. Translated: CASGAGDSYYQPQHF.

J is TRBJ2-1 and V is TRBV24-1, with D maybe TRBD2 (6 bases). The V end lost 3 bases, the J end lost 4 bases, and 6 bases lay between the germline ends. The CDR3 extends over 13 amino acids. Looked up from germline, CDR1 is KGHDR and CDR2 is SFDVKD. The CDR3 region is CATSDGTYNEQFF. Here the CDR3 DNA reads TGTGCCACCAGTGATGGGACTTACAATGAGCAGTTCTTC.

The V gene is TRBV15, the J gene TRBJ1-5; D might be TRBD1 (5 bases). The CDR3 contains 15 residues. Per the germline V gene, CDR1 is LNHNV and CDR2 is YYDKDF (reference sequence). The V gene lost 4 bases and the J gene lost 3 bases, with 13 bases spanning the gap. In nucleotides, the CDR3 is TGTGCCACCAGCATCCGATCAGGGCCCAATCAGCCCCAGCATTTT. It is translated as CATSIRSGPNQPQHF.

The V call is TRBV4-1, the J call TRBJ1-4; a weak D match, TRBD1 (5 bases). This CDR3 is 17 amino acids long. Trimming removed 2 bases at V and 8 bases at J, with 21 bases between. Per germline, CDR1 MGHRA and CDR2 YSYEKL. The CDR3 coding sequence is TGCGCCAGCAGCCAAACGGTTACCCAGGGAGGGGACGAAAAACTGTTTTTT. It encodes CASSQTVTQGGDEKLFF.

The chain recombines TRBV19 with TRBJ1-2; a weak D match, TRBD1 (6 bases). The CDR3 covers 19 residues. The germline V gene encodes CDR1 LNHDA and CDR2 SQIVND (reference sequence). V gave up 2 bases and J gave up 3 bases, with 25 bases separating them. CDR3 residues: CASSIWWGQDGIWDYGYTF. CDR3 nucleotide sequence: TGTGCCAGTAGTATATGGTGGGGGCAGGATGGCATATGGGACTATGGCTACACCTTC.

Regarding this clone: At one end, the junction sequence differs from germline, possibly due to a read error. The chain combines TRBV18 with TRBJ1-1; TRBD1 matches 10 bases. Germline CDR1 is KGHSH and CDR2 is LQKENI. This CDR3 spans 14 amino acids. CDR3 residues: CASTPGQGRSEAFF. DNA of the CDR3: TGTGCCAGCACACCGGGACAGGGGCGGTCTGAAGCTTTCTTT.

The J gene is TRBJ2-1, the V gene TRBV6-2 or TRBV6-3; 10 nucleotides align to TRBD2. With 6 bases clipped from V and 4 bases from J, the junction kept 6 bases outside the gene matches. Germline lookup yields CDR1 MNHEY and CDR2 SVGEGT. The CDR3 extends over 15 amino acids. The CDR3 bases are TGTGCCAGCAGCAAAACTAGCGGGGCATACAATGAGCAGTTCTTC. This gives the protein CASSKTSGAYNEQFF.

This clone was recorded a few times. V and J are TRBV5-4 and TRBJ1-1; 8 bases match TRBD1. The J segment lost 2 bases and the V segment lost 6 bases, leaving 9 bases of the junction unmatched. Germline CDR1 SGHNT, CDR2 YYREEE (reference sequence). CDR3 length: 15 residues. CDR3 nucleotides: TGTGCCAGCAACATAATGACAGGGGCTAACACTGAAGCTTTCTTT. Translated: CASNIMTGANTEAFF.

The rearrangement uses TRBV19 and TRBJ2-1, with TRBD2 identical over 12 bases. The V and J ends lost 6 bases and 6 bases, in that order; junction bases with no gene match: 3. The CDR3 is made up of 14 amino acids. Germline values: CDR1 LNHDA, CDR2 SQIVND (reference sequence). The CDR3 nucleotides read TGTGCCAGTAGCGTGGGACTAGCGGGCAATGAGCAGTTCTTC. The encoded protein is CASSVGLAGNEQFF.

This clone was picked up many times. The V and J genes are TRBV7-6 and TRBJ2-2, with D hard to call. Germline V gene sequence: CDR1 SGHVS, CDR2 FNYEAQ. This CDR3 is built from 15 residues. Trimming shortened V by 1 base and J by 0 bases, and 6 bases separated the two germline ends. The CDR3 is CASSLGTANTGELFF. CDR3 nucleotide sequence: TGTGCCAGCAGCTTAGGTACGGCGAACACCGGGGAGCTGTTTTTT.

The chain has TRBV7-9 and TRBJ2-1; D is perhaps TRBD2 (6 bases). The CDR3 is made up of 15 amino acids. In germline, CDR1 is SEHNR, CDR2 FQNEAQ (reference sequence). V dropped 5 bases and J dropped 9 bases, with 20 bases sitting between them. The CDR3 region has the DNA TGTGCCAGCAGCCACATCAGCGGAGGGGCAGTTGAGCAGTTCTTC. Translating gives CASSHISGGAVEQFF.

The V call is TRBV6-5, the J call TRBJ2-5; D is possibly TRBD1 (5 bases). Deletions cut 5 bases from V and 0 bases from J, with 7 bases between. The CDR3 contains 13 residues. CDR1 and CDR2 (germline): MNHEY, SVGAGI. Here the CDR3 DNA reads TGTGCCAGCAGTCGACAGTACCAAGAGACCCAGTACTTC. It is translated as CASSRQYQETQYF.

This chain uses TRBV5-4 with TRBJ2-1, with 8 bases that match TRBD2. Germline-derived CDR1 and CDR2 are SGHNT and YYREEE (reference sequence). The CDR3 has 15 amino acids. V shed 3 bases and J 7 bases; nucleotides not matched to a gene: 9. This CDR3 reads CASSSRGGGWNEQFF. The DNA for the CDR3 is TGTGCCAGCAGCTCCCGGGGGGGTGGGTGGAATGAGCAGTTCTTC.

This clone occurred once. The chain couples TRBV4-1 to TRBJ1-4, with 7 bases matching TRBD1. Germline trimming cut 6 bases from V and 7 bases from J; bases unmatched to any gene: 14. This CDR3 contains 16 residues. The germline CDR1 and CDR2 sequences are MGHRA and YSYEKL. The DNA for the CDR3 is TGCGCCAGCAGTCTAGAGTTGCAGGGGGTGACTGAAAAACTGTTTTTT. Translated: CASSLELQGVTEKLFF.

This clone was found once. CDR3 amino acids: CASSYSVRSTNEKLFF. The CDR3 DNA reads as TGTGCCAGCAGTTATAGTGTCAGGTCAACTAATGAAAAACTGTTTTTT. The V call is TRBV6-5, the J call TRBJ1-4; D is unresolved. The V gene's germline CDR1 is MNHEY and CDR2 SVGAGI. This CDR3 has 16 amino acids. The V end lost 3 bases, the J end lost 0 bases, and 11 bases lay between the germline ends.

The chain is built from TRBV4-1 and TRBJ1-1; a possible D gene is TRBD1 (5 bases). CDR1 MGHRA and CDR2 YSYEKL come from the germline V gene. Trimming took off 1 base at V and 1 base at J, with 7 bases between the two ends. The CDR3 extends over 14 amino acids. The CDR3 is CASSQVQGNTEAFF. CDR3 DNA sequence: TGCGCCAGCAGCCAAGTTCAGGGGAACACTGAAGCTTTCTTT.

This clone was detected only once. The chain employs TRBV19 and TRBJ1-4; 8 bases are a match to TRBD1. This CDR3 is built from 16 residues. After removal of 5 bases from V and 2 bases from J, the junction contained 7 bases not matched to a gene. The V gene's germline CDR1 is LNHDA and CDR2 SQIVND (reference sequence). DNA for the CDR3: TGTGCCAGTAGTCCAGGGGGCGTTTTGACTAATGAAAAACTGTTTTTT. This codes for CASSPGGVLTNEKLFF.

V is TRBV6-5 and J is TRBJ1-1; no clear D. The CDR3 contains 13 residues. Germline CDR1 MNHEY, CDR2 SVGAGI. Trimming shortened V by 5 bases and J by 6 bases, and 13 bases separated the two germline ends. The CDR3 is CASSPRTVSEAFF. The CDR3 nucleotides are TGTGCCAGCAGTCCGAGGACTGTTTCTGAAGCTTTCTTT.

The chain recombines TRBV24-1 with TRBJ2-5, with 8 bases matching TRBD1. This CDR3 comprises 15 residues. V shed 3 bases and J 2 bases; nucleotides not matched to a gene: 4. The germline gives CDR1 KGHDR, CDR2 SFDVKD. CDR3 loop: CATSDPTGGQETQYF. CDR3 nucleotides: TGTGCCACCAGTGATCCCACAGGGGGTCAAGAGACCCAGTACTTC.

The chain is built from TRBV11-3 and TRBJ2-1, with 9 bases fitting TRBD1. V shed 1 base, J shed 5 bases, and the junction held 6 bases outside the gene matches. The CDR3 extends over 16 amino acids. Per the germline V gene, CDR1 is SGHNT and CDR2 is YENEEA. This CDR3 is CASSLGTGVMHNEQFF. In DNA, the CDR3 is TGTGCCAGCAGCTTAGGGACAGGGGTTATGCACAATGAGCAGTTCTTC.

The count of this clone is one. The chain joins TRBV5-1 to TRBJ1-2; possibly TRBD1 for D (5 bases). The CDR3 runs to 13 residues. Germline lookup yields CDR1 SGHRS and CDR2 YFSETQ. The V gene lost 0 bases and the J gene lost 7 bases, with 10 bases spanning the gap. The DNA for the CDR3 is TGCGCCAGCAGCTTGGTAGGGGCCGGTGGCTACACCTTC. Protein sequence: CASSLVGAGGYTF.

The chain recombines TRBV19 with TRBJ1-3, with a possible D match to TRBD1 (5 bases). Germline CDR1 and CDR2: LNHDA and SQIVND (reference sequence). The CDR3 totals 15 residues. Trimming left V 10 bases short and J 3 bases short, with 19 bases between. The CDR3: CATRDPGTGGNTIYF. CDR3 DNA sequence: TGTGCCACACGGGACCCGGGGACTGGTGGAAACACCATATATTTT.

This chain joins TRBV2 and TRBJ1-2; 7 bases map to TRBD1. The V segment lost 6 bases and the J segment 8 bases; nucleotides outside the gene matches: 6. Germline V gene sequence: CDR1 SNHLY, CDR2 FYNNEI. The CDR3 loop spans 12 amino acids. CDR3 sequence: CASSRQGDGYTF. The DNA of the CDR3 is TGTGCCAGCAGCCGACAGGGTGACGGCTACACCTTC.

The gene calls are TRBV6-5 and TRBJ1-1; D is possibly TRBD1 (6 bases). Germline loops: CDR1 MNHEY, CDR2 SVGAGI. This CDR3 is 14 amino acids long. Trimming took 8 bases from V and 0 from J, leaving 13 bases between them. CDR3 nucleotide sequence: TGTGCCAGCGAGGGGGTGGGAATGAACACTGAAGCTTTCTTT. Translation gives CASEGVGMNTEAFF.

The chain carries TRBV5-4 and TRBJ2-3; perhaps TRBD1 as D (5 bases). Germline-derived CDR1 and CDR2 are SGHNT and YYREEE (reference sequence). Between the trimmed V and J ends, which lost 4 bases and 1 base, there was a span of 10 bases. The CDR3 is 14 residues long. The CDR3 protein is CASSPQGGTDTQYF. The CDR3 nucleotides are TGTGCCAGCAGCCCCCAAGGGGGCACAGATACGCAGTATTTT.

V gene TRBV11-2 combines with J gene TRBJ2-3; 12 bases align to TRBD2. Per germline, CDR1 SGHAT and CDR2 FQNNGV. The CDR3 loop spans 16 amino acids. J lost 2 bases, V lost 5 bases, and 5 bases had no gene match. The CDR3 loop is CASSQGLAGPTDTQYF. The DNA of the CDR3 is TGTGCCAGCAGCCAAGGACTAGCGGGGCCCACAGATACGCAGTATTTT.

The gene calls are TRBV7-2 and TRBJ1-5; D perhaps matches TRBD1 (5 bases). Trimming stripped 11 bases from V and 2 bases from J, with 13 bases between. The CDR3 contains 13 residues. Germline V gives CDR1 SGHTA, CDR2 FQGNSA. CDR3 in DNA: TGTGCCGGGGGGAGGGACGGCAATCAGCCCCAGCATTTT. Translation gives CAGGRDGNQPQHF.

The sample holds a few counts of this clone. The rearrangement joins TRBV27 to TRBJ1-6; D is possibly TRBD1 (5 bases). The V end was cut by 0 bases, the J end by 11 bases, with 11 bases between. The CDR3 is made up of 14 amino acids. CDR1 and CDR2 (germline): MNHEY, SMNVEV (reference sequence). CDR3 protein: CASSLSGRGPPLHF. CDR3 DNA: TGTGCCAGCAGTTTATCAGGGAGGGGCCCACCCCTCCACTTT.

This clone was detected only once. The J gene is TRBJ2-7, the V gene TRBV27, with D possibly TRBD1 on 5 matching bases. Germline V gene sequence: CDR1 MNHEY, CDR2 SMNVEV (reference sequence). V lost 6 bases, J lost 3 bases, and 12 bases lay in between. The CDR3 length is 13 residues. The CDR3 reads CASSNIGDYEQYF. The DNA of the CDR3 is TGTGCCAGCAGCAATATAGGGGACTACGAGCAGTACTTC.